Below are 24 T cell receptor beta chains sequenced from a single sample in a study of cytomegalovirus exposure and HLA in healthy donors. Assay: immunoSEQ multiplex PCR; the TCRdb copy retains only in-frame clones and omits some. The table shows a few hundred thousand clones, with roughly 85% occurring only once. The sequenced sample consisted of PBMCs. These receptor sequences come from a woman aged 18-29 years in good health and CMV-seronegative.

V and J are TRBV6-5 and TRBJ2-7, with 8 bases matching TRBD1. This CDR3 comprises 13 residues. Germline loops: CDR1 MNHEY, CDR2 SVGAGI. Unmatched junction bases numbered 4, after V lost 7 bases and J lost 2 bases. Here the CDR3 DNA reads TGTGCCAGCACCGGGACAGGAGCCTACGAGCAGTACTTC. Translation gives CASTGTGAYEQYF.

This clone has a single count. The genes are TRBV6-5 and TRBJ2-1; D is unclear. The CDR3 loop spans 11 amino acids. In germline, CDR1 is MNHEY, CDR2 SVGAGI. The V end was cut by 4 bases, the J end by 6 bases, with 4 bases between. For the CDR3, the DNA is TGTGCCAGCAGTTCTATCAATGAGCAGTTCTTC. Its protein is CASSSINEQFF.

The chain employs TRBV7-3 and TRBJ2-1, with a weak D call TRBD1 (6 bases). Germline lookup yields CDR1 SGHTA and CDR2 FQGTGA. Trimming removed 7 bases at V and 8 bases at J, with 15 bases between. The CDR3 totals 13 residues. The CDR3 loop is CASNSQGSHEQFF. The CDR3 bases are TGTGCCAGCAATTCACAGGGTTCACATGAGCAGTTCTTC.

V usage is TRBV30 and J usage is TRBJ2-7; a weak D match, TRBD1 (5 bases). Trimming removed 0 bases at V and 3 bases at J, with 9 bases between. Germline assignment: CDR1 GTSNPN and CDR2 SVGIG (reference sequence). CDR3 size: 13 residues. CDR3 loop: CAWSVGQNYEQYF. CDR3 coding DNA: TGTGCCTGGAGTGTGGGGCAGAACTACGAGCAGTACTTC.

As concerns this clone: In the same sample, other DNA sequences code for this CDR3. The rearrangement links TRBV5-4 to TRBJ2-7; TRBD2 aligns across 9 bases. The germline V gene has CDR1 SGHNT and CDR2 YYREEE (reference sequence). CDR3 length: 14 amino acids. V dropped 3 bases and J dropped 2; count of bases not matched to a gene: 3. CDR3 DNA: TGTGCCAGCAGCTCCGGACTAGCGACCTACGAGCAGTACTTC. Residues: CASSSGLATYEQYF.

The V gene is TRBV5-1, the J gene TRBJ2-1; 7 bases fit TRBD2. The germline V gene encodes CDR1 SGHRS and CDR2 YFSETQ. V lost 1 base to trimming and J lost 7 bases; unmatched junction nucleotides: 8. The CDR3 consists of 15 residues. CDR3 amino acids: CASSLSASGLNEQFF. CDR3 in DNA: TGCGCCAGCAGCTTGTCAGCTAGCGGATTAAATGAGCAGTTCTTC.

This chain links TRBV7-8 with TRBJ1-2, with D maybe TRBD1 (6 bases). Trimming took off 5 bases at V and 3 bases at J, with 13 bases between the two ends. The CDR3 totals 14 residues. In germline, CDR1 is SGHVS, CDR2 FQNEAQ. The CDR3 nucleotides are TGTGCCAGCAGCGGCAGGGGTTTAGACTATGGCTACACCTTC. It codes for CASSGRGLDYGYTF.

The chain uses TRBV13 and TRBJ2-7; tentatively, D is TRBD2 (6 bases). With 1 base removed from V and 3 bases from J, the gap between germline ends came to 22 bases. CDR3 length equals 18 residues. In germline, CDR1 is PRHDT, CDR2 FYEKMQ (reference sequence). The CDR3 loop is CASSLVGPQGRTDYEQYF. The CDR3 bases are TGTGCCAGCAGCTTAGTCGGGCCCCAAGGGAGGACGGACTACGAGCAGTACTTC. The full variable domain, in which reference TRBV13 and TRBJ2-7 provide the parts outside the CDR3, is AAGVIQSPRHLIKEKRETATLKCYPIPRHDTVYWYQQGPGQDPQFLISFYEKMQSDKGSIPDRFSAQQFSDYHSELNMSSLELGDSALYFCASSLVGPQGRTDYEQYFGPGTRLTVT.

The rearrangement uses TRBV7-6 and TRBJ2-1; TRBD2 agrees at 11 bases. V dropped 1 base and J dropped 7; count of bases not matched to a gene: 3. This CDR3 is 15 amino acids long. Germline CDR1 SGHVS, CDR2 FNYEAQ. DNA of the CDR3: TGTGCCAGCAGCTTAGTAGCGGGAGGGTGGAATGAGCAGTTCTTC. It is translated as CASSLVAGGWNEQFF.

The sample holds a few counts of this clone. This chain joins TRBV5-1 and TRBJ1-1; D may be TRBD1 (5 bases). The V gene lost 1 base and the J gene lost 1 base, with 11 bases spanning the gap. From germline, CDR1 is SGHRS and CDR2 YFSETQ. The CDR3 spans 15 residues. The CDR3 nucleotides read TGCGCCAGCAGCTTGTCTGCAGGGCAGAACACTGAAGCTTTCTTT. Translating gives CASSLSAGQNTEAFF.

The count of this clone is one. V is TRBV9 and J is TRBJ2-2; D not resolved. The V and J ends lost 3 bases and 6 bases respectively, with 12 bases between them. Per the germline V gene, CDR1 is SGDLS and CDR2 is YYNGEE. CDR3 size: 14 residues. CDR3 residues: CASSAFWPPGELFF. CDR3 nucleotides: TGTGCCAGCAGCGCTTTCTGGCCTCCCGGGGAGCTGTTTTTT.

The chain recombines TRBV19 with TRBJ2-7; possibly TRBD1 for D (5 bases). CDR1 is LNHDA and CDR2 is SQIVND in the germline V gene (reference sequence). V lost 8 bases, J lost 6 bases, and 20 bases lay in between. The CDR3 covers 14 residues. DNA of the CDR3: TGTGCCAGTCAAGACAGTGGAGTTTCGGGCGAGCAGTACTTC. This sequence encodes CASQDSGVSGEQYF.

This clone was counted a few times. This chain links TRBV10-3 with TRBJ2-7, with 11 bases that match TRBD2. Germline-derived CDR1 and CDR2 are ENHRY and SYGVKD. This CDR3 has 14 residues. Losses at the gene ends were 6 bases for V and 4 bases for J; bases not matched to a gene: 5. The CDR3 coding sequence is TGTGCCATCAGGGGGACTAGCGGAGATTACGAGCAGTACTTC. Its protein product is CAIRGTSGDYEQYF.

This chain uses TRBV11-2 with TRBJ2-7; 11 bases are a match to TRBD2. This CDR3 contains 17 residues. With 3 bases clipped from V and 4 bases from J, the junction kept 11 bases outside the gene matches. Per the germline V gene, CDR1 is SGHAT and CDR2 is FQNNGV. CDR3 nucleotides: TGTGCCAGCAGCTTCAGGAGTGCGACTAGCGGGATATACGAGCAGTACTTC. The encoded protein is CASSFRSATSGIYEQYF.

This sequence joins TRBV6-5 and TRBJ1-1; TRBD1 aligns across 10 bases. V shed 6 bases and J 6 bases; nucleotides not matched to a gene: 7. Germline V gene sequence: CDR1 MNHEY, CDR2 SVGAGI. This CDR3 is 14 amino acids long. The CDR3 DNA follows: TGTGCCAGCAGACGGACAGGGGGACTAGCTGAAGCTTTCTTT. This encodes CASRRTGGLAEAFF.

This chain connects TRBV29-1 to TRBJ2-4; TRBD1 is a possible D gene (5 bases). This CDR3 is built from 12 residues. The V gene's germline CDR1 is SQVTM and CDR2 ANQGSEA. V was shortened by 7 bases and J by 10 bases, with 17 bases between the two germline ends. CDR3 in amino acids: CSGRGLKEIQYF. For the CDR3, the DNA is TGCAGCGGTAGGGGTCTTAAGGAAATTCAGTACTTC.

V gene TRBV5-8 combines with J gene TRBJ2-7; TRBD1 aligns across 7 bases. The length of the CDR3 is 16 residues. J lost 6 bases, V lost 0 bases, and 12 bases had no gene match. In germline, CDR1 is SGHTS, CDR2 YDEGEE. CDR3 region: CASSLGTGTELGEQYF. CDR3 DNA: TGTGCCAGCAGCTTGGGCACCGGGACAGAGTTGGGCGAGCAGTACTTC.

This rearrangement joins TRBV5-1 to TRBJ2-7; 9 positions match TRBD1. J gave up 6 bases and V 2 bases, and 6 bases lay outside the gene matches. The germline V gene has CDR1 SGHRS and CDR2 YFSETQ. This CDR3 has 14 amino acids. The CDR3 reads CASSFVTGGCEQYF. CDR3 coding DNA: TGCGCCAGCAGCTTCGTGACAGGGGGGTGCGAGCAGTACTTC.

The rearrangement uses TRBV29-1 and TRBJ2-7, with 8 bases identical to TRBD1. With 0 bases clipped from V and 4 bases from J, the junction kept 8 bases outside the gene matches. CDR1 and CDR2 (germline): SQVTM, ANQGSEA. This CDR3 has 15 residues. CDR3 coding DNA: TGCAGCGTTGAAGATTCTCAGGGGGCCGTATACGAGCAGTACTTC. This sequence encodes CSVEDSQGAVYEQYF.

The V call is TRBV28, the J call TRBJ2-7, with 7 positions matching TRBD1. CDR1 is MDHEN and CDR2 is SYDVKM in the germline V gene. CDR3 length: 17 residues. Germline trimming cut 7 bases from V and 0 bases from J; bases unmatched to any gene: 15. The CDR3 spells CASIPPKRQGDSYEQYF. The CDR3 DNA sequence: TGTGCCAGCATACCTCCCAAACGACAGGGAGACTCCTACGAGCAGTACTTC.

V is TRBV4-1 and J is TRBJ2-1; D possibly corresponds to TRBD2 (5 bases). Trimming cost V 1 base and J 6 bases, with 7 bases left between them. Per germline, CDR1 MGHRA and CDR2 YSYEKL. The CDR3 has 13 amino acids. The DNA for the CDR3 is TGCGCCAGCAGCCAAGGACTATCCAATGAGCAGTTCTTC. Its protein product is CASSQGLSNEQFF.

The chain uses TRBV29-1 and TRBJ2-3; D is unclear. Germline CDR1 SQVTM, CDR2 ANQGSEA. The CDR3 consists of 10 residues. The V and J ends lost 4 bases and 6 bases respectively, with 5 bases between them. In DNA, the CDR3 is TGCAGCGTTGGAGCCGATACGCAGTATTTT. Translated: CSVGADTQYF.

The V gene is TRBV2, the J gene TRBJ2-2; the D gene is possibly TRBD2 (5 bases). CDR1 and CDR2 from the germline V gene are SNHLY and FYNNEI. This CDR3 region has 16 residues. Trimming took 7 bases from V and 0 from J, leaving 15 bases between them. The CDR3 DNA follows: TGTGCCAGCACTGGGCAGACTAACGCGAACACCGGGGAGCTGTTTTTT. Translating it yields CASTGQTNANTGELFF.

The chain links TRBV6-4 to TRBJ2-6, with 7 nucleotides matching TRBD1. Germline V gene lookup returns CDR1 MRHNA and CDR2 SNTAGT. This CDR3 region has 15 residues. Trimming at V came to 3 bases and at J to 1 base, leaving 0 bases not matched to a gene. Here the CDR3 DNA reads TGTGCCAGCAGTGAACAGGGGTCTGGGGCCAACGTCCTGACTTTC. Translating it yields CASSEQGSGANVLTF.